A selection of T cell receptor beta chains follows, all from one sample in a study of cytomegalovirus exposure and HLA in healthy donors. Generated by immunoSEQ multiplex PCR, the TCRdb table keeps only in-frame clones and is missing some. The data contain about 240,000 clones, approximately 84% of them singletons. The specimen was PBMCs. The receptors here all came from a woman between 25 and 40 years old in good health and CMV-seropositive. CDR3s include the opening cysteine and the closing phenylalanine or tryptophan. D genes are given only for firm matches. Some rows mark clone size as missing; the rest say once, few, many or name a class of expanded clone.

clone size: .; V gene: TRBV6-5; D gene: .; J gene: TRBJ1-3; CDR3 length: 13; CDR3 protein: CASFRGTGNTIYF; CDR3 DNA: TGTGCCAGCTTTCGGGGTACCGGAAACACCATATATTTT
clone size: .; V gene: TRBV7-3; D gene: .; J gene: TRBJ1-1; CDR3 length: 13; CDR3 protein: CASSLRPGSAAFF; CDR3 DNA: TGTGCCAGCAGCCTTAGGCCGGGTTCTGCAGCTTTCTTT
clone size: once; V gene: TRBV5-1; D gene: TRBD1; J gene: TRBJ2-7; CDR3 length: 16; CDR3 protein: CASSPTSTGGSVEQYF; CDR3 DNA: TGCGCCAGCAGCCCCACCTCGACAGGGGGCTCGGTCGAGCAGTACTTC
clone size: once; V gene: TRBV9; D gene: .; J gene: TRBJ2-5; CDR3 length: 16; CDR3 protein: CASSVPLGGPQETQYF; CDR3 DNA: TGTGCCAGCAGCGTCCCATTAGGAGGTCCTCAAGAGACCCAGTACTTC
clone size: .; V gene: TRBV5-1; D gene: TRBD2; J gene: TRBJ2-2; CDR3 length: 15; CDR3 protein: CASRTTSGYGGELFF; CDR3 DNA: TGCGCCAGCCGGACGACTAGCGGGTATGGAGGGGAGCTGTTTTTT
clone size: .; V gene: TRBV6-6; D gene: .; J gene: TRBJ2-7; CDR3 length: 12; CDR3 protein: CASSVYNYEQYF; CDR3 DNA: TGTGCCAGCAGTGTCTATAACTACGAGCAGTACTTC
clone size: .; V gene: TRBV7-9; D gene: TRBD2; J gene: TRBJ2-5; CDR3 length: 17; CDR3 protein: CASSPMGLAGGQETQYF; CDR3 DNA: TGTGCCAGCAGCCCGATGGGACTAGCGGGAGGGCAGGAGACCCAGTACTTC
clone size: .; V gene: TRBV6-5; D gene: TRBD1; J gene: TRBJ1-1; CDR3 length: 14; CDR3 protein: CASRVTGEGSEAFF; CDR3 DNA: TGTGCCAGCAGGGTGACAGGGGAGGGTTCTGAAGCTTTCTTT
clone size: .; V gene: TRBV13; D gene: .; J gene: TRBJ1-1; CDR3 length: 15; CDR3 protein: CASSLGTALNTEAFF; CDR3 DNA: TGTGCCAGCAGCTTAGGAACAGCCTTGAACACTGAAGCTTTCTTT
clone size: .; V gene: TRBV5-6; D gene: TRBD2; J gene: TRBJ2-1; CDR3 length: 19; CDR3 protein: CASSFGPGRALGNINEQFF; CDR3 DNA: TGTGCCAGCAGCTTCGGTCCGGGGAGGGCCCTCGGGAACATCAATGAGCAGTTCTTC
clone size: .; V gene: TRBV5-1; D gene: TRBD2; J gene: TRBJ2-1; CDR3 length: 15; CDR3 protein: CASSLGTSTTNEQFF; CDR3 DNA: TGCGCCAGCAGCCTCGGGACTAGTACGACAAATGAGCAGTTCTTC
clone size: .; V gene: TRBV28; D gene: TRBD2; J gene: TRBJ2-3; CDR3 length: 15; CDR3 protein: CASKIAGHYTDTQYF; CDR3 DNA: TGTGCCAGCAAAATAGCGGGCCATTACACAGATACGCAGTATTTT
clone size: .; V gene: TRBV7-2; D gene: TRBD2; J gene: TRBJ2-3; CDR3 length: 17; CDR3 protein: CASSSKRTSVYTDTQYF; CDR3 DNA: TGTGCCAGCAGCTCAAAACGGACTAGCGTTTACACAGATACGCAGTATTTT
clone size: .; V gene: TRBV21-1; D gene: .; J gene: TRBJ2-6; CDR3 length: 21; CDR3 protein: CASSKGDWGQVLGDGANVLTF; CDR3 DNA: TGTGCCAGCAGCAAAGGGGATTGGGGACAGGTCCTTGGGGACGGGGCCAACGTCCTGACTTTC
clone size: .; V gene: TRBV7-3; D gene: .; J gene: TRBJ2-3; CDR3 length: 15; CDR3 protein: CASSLRGPGTDTQYF; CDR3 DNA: TGTGCCAGCAGCTTACGTGGTCCGGGAACAGATACGCAGTATTTT
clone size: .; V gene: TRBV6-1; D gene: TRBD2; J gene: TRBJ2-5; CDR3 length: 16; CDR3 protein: CASSEVLAGVRETQYF; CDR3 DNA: TGTGCCAGCAGTGAGGTACTAGCGGGAGTGAGAGAGACCCAGTACTTC
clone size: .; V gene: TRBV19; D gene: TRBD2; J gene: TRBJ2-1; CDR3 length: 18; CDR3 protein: CASSSGLAGGPPYNEQFF; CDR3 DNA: TGTGCCAGTAGTTCGGGACTAGCGGGAGGGCCGCCCTACAATGAGCAGTTCTTC
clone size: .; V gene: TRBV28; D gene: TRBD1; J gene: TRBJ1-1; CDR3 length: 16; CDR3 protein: CASLPRTGGGGTEAFF; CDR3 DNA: TGTGCCAGCCTCCCCCGGACAGGGGGCGGTGGCACTGAAGCTTTCTTT
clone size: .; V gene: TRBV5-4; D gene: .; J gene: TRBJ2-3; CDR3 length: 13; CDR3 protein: CASSLASTDTQYF; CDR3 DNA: TGTGCCAGCAGCTTGGCTAGCACAGATACGCAGTATTTT
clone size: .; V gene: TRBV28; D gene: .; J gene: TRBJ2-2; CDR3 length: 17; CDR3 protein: CASSPLLNRVGTGELFF; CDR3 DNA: TGTGCCAGCAGCCCTTTACTCAACAGGGTCGGAACCGGGGAGCTGTTTTTT
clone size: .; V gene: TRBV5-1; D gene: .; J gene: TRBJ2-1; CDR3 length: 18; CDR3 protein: CASSLAERGGADHNEQFF; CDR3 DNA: TGCGCCAGCAGCTTGGCCGAGAGAGGGGGGGCTGACCACAATGAGCAGTTCTTC
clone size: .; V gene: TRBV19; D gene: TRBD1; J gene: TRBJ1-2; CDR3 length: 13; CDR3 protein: CASSIRTGHGYTF; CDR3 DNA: TGTGCCAGTAGTATCAGGACAGGGCATGGCTACACCTTC
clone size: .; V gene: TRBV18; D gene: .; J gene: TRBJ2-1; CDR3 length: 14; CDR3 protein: CASSPGRLDNEQFF; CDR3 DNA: TGTGCCAGCTCACCGGGGCGCCTCGATAATGAGCAGTTCTTC